The 16 T cell receptor beta chains listed next were all sequenced from one sample in a study of blood T cell repertoires in COVID-19 (dated by TCRdb to between 2020 and 2021). The method behind the library was the immunoSEQ multiplex PCR assay. What TCRdb holds here is the immuneACCESS table cut down to in-frame rearrangements. Part of the clones is not present; checked against another copy, under half of the missing clones reflect an unresolved V gene, and the others are unexplained. The table for this sample lists some 240,000 clones; around 83% of them were counted only once. Less than 6% of the sample belongs to the ten largest clones. What was sequenced was peripheral blood. These receptors originate from a woman in her seventies with COVID-19, enrolled during active disease.

This clone showed up just once. The chain employs TRBV7-2 and TRBJ1-5; the match to TRBD1 covers 8 bases. V lost 1 base, J lost 13 bases, and 12 bases stayed unmatched. The germline CDR1 and CDR2 sequences are SGHTA and FQGNSA. The CDR3 is 15 residues long. The CDR3 nucleotides read TGTGCCAGCAGCTTAGGGACAGGGCCCGGTTTGAATCAGCATTTT. Translation: CASSLGTGPGLNQHF.

The rearrangement joins TRBV11-2 to TRBJ1-1; D is undetermined. Germline assignment: CDR1 SGHAT and CDR2 FQNNGV. V gave up 3 bases and J gave up 10 bases, with 12 bases separating them. The CDR3 spans 12 residues. CDR3 region: CASSLQRPGAFF. DNA of the CDR3: TGTGCCAGCAGCTTGCAGCGGCCAGGAGCTTTCTTT.

The chain's CDR3 is CATSRDRRNTEAFF. The CDR3 DNA reads as TGTGCCACCAGCAGAGATCGGAGGAACACTGAAGCTTTCTTT. V is TRBV15 and J is TRBJ1-1; no definite D call. V dropped 0 bases and J dropped 1 base, with 6 bases sitting between them. This CDR3 has 14 amino acids. CDR1 and CDR2 from the germline V gene are LNHNV and YYDKDF (reference sequence).

The chain has TRBV27 and TRBJ1-5; 7 positions agree with TRBD1. V trimming: 4 bases; J trimming: 3 bases; junction bases outside the gene matches: 6. The V gene's germline CDR1 is MNHEY and CDR2 SMNVEV (reference sequence). The CDR3 extends over 15 amino acids. Written as DNA, the CDR3 is TGTGCCAGCAGTTGGACGGGACAGCCCAATCAGCCCCAGCATTTT. Protein product: CASSWTGQPNQPQHF.

The genes are TRBV28 and TRBJ2-7; D uncertain. V lost 8 bases and J lost 3, with 14 bases in between. The CDR3 contains 13 residues. Germline V lookup: CDR1 MDHEN, CDR2 SYDVKM. The CDR3: CASSRIPGYEQYF. CDR3 DNA: TGTGCCAGCTCACGGATACCGGGCTACGAGCAGTACTTC.

The chain is built from TRBV4-1 and TRBJ1-6, with unresolved D. Germline CDR1 MGHRA, CDR2 YSYEKL. The length of the CDR3 is 17 residues. V was clipped by 0 bases and J by 7 bases, with 16 bases between them. CDR3 in DNA: TGCGCCAGCAGCCAAGAAGCCAGCCGTGGAGGGAATTCACCCCTCCACTTT. Translated, it gives CASSQEASRGGNSPLHF.

The gene calls are TRBV7-2 and TRBJ1-5; TRBD1 is a possible D gene (6 bases). Germline CDR1 reads SGHTA; CDR2 reads FQGNSA. V was pared by 5 bases and J by 1 base, with 9 bases between. The CDR3 is made up of 14 amino acids. The CDR3 DNA sequence: TGTGCCAGCAGCCCGGACAGAAGCAATCAGCCCCAGCATTTT. As protein: CASSPDRSNQPQHF.

This clone occurred a few times. The rearrangement uses TRBV7-3 and TRBJ1-6; possibly TRBD1 for D (5 bases). Trimming took 0 bases from V and 6 from J, leaving 9 bases between them. This CDR3 has 15 residues. Germline V gives CDR1 SGHTA, CDR2 FQGTGA. CDR3 in DNA: TGTGCCAGCAGCTTAACCGGGACTCTTAATTCACCCCTCCACTTT. Translation gives CASSLTGTLNSPLHF.

The chain uses TRBV29-1 and TRBJ2-1; 11 bases line up with TRBD2. The V segment lost 0 bases and the J segment 7 bases; nucleotides outside the gene matches: 8. Germline CDR1 SQVTM, CDR2 ANQGSEA. The CDR3 length is 16 residues. The CDR3 DNA sequence: TGCAGCGTTGAAGACCGGACTAGCGGGTTGAGTAATGAGCAGTTCTTC. Translation: CSVEDRTSGLSNEQFF.

This clone was seen once. This sequence joins TRBV6-5 and TRBJ1-4, with D possibly TRBD1 on 6 matching bases. Trimming stripped 7 bases from V and 2 bases from J, with 11 bases between. The CDR3 has 14 residues. Germline CDR1 reads MNHEY; CDR2 reads SVGAGI. CDR3 DNA sequence: TGTGCCAGCAAAATGGACAGCACTAATGAAAAACTGTTTTTT. It codes for CASKMDSTNEKLFF.

This chain uses TRBV6-6 with TRBJ1-2, with a tentative D call TRBD1 (5 bases). CDR1 and CDR2 (germline): MNHNY, SVGAGI (reference sequence). V dropped 6 bases and J dropped 5 bases, with 7 bases sitting between them. The CDR3 runs 11 residues. The CDR3 sequence is CASRTAYGYTF. The DNA of the CDR3 is TGTGCCAGCAGGACAGCATATGGCTACACCTTC.

The J gene is TRBJ2-1, the V gene TRBV6-5; the D gene is possibly TRBD2 (5 bases). Germline V gene lookup returns CDR1 MNHEY and CDR2 SVGAGI. The V end was cut by 4 bases, the J end by 5 bases, with 15 bases between. The CDR3 loop spans 15 amino acids. The chain's CDR3 is CASSSSGLGDNEQFF. DNA for the CDR3: TGTGCCAGCAGTTCCTCCGGTCTCGGGGACAATGAGCAGTTCTTC.

J is TRBJ1-3 and V is TRBV11-2; D not resolved. The germline V and J ends were trimmed by 3 bases and 0 bases, with 9 bases remaining between them. The CDR3 has 15 amino acids. Germline assignment: CDR1 SGHAT and CDR2 FQNNGV. DNA for the CDR3: TGTGCCAGCAGCTTCCAACGGGGCTCTGGAAACACCATATATTTT. It yields the protein CASSFQRGSGNTIYF. Using reference TRBV11-2 and TRBJ1-3 for the parts outside the CDR3, the full variable domain is EAGVAQSPRYKIIEKRQSVAFWCNPISGHATLYWYQQILGQGPKLLIQFQNNGVVDDSQLPKDRFSAERLKGVDSTLKIQPAKLEDSAVYLCASSFQRGSGNTIYFGEGSWLTVV.

The J gene is TRBJ2-2, the V gene TRBV3-1 (or the pseudogene TRBV3-2), with a tentative D call TRBD1 (6 bases). Germline assignment: CDR1 LGHDT and CDR2 YNNKEL (reference sequence). This CDR3 comprises 13 residues. The V gene lost 4 bases and the J gene lost 6 bases, with 9 bases spanning the gap. The CDR3 here is CASSLQGPGELFF. The CDR3 nucleotides are TGTGCCAGCAGCCTTCAGGGGCCCGGGGAGCTGTTTTTT.

This clone was seen ten or more times. V usage is TRBV6-2 or TRBV6-3 and J usage is TRBJ1-5; D gene ambiguous. V was pared by 4 bases and J by 1 base, with 11 bases between. The CDR3 loop spans 15 amino acids. CDR1 is MNHEY, CDR2 SVGEGT, per germline. The CDR3 coding sequence is TGTGCCAGCAGTTTGTACGGTGAGAGCAATCAGCCCCAGCATTTT. Translation gives CASSLYGESNQPQHF.

The chain joins TRBV29-1 to TRBJ2-5, with D uncertain. Germline V lookup: CDR1 SQVTM, CDR2 ANQGSEA. The CDR3 has 14 amino acids. Trimming removed 4 bases from V and 2 bases from J, with 14 bases in between. As DNA, the CDR3 is TGCAGCGTTGTGGCGCTCAGGCTACAAGAGACCCAGTACTTC. This encodes CSVVALRLQETQYF.